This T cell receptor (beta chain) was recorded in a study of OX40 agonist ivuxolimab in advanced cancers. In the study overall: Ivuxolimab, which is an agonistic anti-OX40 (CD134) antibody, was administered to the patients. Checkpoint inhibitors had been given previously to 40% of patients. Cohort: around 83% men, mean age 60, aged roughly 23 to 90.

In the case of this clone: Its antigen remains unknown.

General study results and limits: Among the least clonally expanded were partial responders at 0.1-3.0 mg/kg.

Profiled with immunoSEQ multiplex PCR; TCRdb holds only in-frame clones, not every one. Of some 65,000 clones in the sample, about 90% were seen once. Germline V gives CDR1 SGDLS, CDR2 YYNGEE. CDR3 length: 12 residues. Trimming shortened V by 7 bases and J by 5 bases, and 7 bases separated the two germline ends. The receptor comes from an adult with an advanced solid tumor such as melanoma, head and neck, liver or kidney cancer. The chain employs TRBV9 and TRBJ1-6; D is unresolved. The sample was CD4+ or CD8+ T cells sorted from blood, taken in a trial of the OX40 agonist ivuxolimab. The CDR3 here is CASGQDNSPLHF. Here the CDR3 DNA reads TGTGCCAGCGGTCAGGATAATTCACCCCTCCACTTT.